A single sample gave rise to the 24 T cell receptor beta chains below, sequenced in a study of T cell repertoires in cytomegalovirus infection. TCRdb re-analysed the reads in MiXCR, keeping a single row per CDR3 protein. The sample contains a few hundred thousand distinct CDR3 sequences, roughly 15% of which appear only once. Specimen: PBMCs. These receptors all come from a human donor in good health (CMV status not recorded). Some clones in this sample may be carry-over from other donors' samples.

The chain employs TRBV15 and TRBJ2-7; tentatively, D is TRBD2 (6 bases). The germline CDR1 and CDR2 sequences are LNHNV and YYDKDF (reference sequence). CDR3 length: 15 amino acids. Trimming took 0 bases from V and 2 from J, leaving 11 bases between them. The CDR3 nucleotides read TGTGCCACCAGCAGAGATCGGGACTCCCCCTACGAGCAGTACTTC. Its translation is CATSRDRDSPYEQYF.

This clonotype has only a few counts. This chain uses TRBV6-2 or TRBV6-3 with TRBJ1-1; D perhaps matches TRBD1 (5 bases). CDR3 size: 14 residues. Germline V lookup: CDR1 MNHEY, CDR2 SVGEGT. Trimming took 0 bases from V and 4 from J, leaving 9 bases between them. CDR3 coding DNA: TGTGCCAGCAGTTACTCAAGGGGCGGCACTGAAGCTTTCTTT. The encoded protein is CASSYSRGGTEAFF.

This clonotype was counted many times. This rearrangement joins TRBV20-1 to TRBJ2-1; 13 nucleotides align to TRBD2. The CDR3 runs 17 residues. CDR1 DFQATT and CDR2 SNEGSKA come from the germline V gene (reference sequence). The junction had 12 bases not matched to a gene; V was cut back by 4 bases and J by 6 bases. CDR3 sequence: CSATGLAGVVKSNEQFF. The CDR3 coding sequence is TGCAGTGCTACAGGACTAGCGGGAGTGGTTAAAAGCAATGAGCAGTTCTTC.

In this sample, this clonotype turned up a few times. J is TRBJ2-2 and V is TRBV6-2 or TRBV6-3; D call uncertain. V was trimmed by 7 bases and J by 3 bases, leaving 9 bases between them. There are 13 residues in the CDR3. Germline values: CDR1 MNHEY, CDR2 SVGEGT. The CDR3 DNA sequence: TGTGCCAGCACCCCTAGAGACACCGGGGAGCTGTTTTTT. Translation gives CASTPRDTGELFF.

In nucleotides, the CDR3 is TGTGCCAGCAGCCCATTCGGGGGCGGGGTATCCTACGAGCAGTACTTC. Its translation: CASSPFGGGVSYEQYF. V is TRBV5-4 and J is TRBJ2-7; D may match TRBD1 or TRBD2 (6 bases each). V was trimmed by 4 bases and J by 1 base, leaving 18 bases between them. The germline V gene encodes CDR1 SGHNT and CDR2 YYREEE (reference sequence). This CDR3 is 16 amino acids long.

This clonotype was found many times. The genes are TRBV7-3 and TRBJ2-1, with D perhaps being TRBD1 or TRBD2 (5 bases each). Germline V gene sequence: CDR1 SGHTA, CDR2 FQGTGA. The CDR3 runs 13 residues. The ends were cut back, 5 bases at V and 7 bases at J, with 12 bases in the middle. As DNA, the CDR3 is TGTGCCAGCAGCCCGGGGCATAGGAATGAGCAGTTCTTC. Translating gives CASSPGHRNEQFF.

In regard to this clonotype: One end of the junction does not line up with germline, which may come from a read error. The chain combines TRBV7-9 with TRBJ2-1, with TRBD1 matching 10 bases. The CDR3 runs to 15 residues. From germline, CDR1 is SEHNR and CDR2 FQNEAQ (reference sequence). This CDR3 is CASSSPGQGLNEQLF. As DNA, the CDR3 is TGTGCCAGCAGCTCTCCGGGACAGGGGTTAAATGAGCAGTTGTTC.

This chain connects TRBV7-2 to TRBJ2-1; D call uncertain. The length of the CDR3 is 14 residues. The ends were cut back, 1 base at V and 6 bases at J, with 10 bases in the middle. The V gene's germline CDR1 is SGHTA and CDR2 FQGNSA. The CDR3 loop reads CASSLEWVGNEQFF. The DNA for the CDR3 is TGTGCCAGCAGCTTAGAATGGGTAGGCAATGAGCAGTTCTTC. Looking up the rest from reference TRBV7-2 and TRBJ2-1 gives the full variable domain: GAGVSQSPSNKVTEKGKDVELRCDPISGHTALYWYRQSLGQGLEFLIYFQGNSAPDKSGLPSDRFSAERTGGSVSTLTIQRTQQEDSAVYLCASSLEWVGNEQFFGPGTRLTVL.

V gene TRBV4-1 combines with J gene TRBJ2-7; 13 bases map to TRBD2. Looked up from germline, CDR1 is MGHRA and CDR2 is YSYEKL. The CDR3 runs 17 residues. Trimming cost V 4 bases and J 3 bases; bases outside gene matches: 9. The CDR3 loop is CASSPGLAGQGGYEQYF. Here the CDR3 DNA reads TGCGCCAGCAGCCCGGGACTAGCGGGGCAGGGGGGCTACGAGCAGTACTTC.

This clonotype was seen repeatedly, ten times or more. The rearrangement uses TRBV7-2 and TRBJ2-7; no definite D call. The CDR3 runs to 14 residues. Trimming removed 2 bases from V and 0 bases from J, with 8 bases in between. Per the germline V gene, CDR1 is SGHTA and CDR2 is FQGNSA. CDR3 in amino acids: CASSLIESSYEQYF. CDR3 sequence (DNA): TGTGCCAGCAGCTTAATCGAGAGCTCCTACGAGCAGTACTTC.

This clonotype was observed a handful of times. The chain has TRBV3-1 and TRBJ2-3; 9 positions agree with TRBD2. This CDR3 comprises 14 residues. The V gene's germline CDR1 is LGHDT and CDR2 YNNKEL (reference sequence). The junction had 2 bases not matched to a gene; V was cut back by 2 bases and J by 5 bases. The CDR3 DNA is TGTGCCAGCAGCCAACTAGCGGGGAGAGATACGCAGTATTTT. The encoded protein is CASSQLAGRDTQYF.

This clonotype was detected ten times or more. The CDR3 here is CASTGQRNGYTF. In DNA, the CDR3 is TGTGCCAGTACGGGACAAAGGAATGGCTACACCTTC. V usage is TRBV11-2 and J usage is TRBJ1-2, with TRBD1 as a possible D gene (6 bases). This CDR3 spans 12 amino acids. The germline V gene has CDR1 SGHAT and CDR2 FQNNGV. Trimming took 9 bases from V and 6 from J, leaving 14 bases between them.

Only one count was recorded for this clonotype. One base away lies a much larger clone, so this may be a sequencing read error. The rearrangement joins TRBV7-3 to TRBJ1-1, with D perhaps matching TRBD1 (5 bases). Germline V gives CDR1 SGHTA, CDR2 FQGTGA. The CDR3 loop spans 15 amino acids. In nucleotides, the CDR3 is TGTGCCAGCAGTCCTAACCCTGCAGGGAATAGGGAAGCTCTCTTT. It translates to CASSPNPAGNREALF.

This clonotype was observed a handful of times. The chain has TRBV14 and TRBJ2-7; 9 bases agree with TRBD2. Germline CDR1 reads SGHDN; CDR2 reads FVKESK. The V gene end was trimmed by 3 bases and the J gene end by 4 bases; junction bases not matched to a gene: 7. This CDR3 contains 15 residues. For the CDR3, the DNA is TGTGCCAGCAGCCACCTCGCGGGGGGGGATTACGAGCAGTACTTC. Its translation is CASSHLAGGDYEQYF.

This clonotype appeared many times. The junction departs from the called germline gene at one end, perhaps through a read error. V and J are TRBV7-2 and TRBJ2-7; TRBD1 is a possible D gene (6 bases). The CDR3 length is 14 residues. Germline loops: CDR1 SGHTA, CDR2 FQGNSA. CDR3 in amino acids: CASGLTGSSYEQYF. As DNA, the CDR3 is TGTGCCAGCGGCTTGACAGGCAGCTCCTACGAGCAGTACTTC.

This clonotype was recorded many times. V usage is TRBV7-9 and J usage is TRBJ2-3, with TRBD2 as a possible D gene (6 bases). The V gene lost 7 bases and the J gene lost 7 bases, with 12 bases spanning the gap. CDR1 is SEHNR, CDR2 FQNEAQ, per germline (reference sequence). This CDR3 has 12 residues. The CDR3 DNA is TGTGCCAGCAACCGGGGGTACAATACGCAGTATTTT. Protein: CASNRGYNTQYF.

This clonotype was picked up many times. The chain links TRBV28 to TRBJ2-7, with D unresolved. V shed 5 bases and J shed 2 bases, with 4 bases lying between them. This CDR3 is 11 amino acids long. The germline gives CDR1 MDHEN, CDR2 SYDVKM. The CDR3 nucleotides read TGTGCCAGCAGTAGAGCCTACGAGCAGTACTTC. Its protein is CASSRAYEQYF.

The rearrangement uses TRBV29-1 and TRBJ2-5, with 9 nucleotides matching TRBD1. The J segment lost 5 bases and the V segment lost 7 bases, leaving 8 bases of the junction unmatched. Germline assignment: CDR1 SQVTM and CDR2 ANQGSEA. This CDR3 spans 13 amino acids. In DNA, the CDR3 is TGCAGCGCCCCCGGGACAGGGATGGAGACCCAGTACTTC. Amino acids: CSAPGTGMETQYF.

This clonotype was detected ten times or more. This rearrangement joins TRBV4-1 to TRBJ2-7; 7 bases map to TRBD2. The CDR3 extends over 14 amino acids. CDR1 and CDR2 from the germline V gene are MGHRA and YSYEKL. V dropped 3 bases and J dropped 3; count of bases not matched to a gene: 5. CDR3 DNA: TGCGCCAGCAGCCACTCTCTAGCGGACTACGAGCAGTACTTC. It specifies CASSHSLADYEQYF.

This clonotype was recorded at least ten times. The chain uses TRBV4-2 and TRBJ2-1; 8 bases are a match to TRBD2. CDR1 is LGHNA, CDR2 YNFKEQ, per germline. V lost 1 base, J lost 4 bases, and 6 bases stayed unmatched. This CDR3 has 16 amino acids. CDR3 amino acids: CASSQVGTREYNEQFF. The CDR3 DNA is TGTGCCAGCAGCCAAGTTGGGACTAGGGAATACAATGAGCAGTTCTTC.

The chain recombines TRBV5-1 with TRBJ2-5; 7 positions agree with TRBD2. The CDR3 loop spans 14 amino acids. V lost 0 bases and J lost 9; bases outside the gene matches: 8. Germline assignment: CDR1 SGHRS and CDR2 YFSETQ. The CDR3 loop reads CASSLEDGEGSQYF. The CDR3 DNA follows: TGCGCCAGCAGCTTGGAGGACGGGGAGGGTTCCCAGTACTTC.

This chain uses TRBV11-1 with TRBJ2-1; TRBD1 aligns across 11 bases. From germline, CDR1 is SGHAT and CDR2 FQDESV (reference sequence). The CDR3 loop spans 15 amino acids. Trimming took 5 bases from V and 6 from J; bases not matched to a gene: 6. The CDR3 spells CASSNRDRGSNEQFF. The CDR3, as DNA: TGTGCCAGCAGCAACCGGGACAGGGGGAGCAATGAGCAGTTCTTC.

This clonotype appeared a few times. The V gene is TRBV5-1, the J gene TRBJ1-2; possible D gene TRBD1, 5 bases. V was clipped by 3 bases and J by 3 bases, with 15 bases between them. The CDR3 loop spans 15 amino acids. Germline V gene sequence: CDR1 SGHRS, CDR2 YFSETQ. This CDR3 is CASSSFGGRDYGYTF. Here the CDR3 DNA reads TGCGCCAGCAGCTCCTTCGGGGGAAGGGACTATGGCTACACCTTC. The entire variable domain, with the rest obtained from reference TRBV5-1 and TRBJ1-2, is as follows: KAGVTQTPRYLIKTRGQQVTLSCSPISGHRSVSWYQQTPGQGLQFLFEYFSETQRNKGNFPGRFSGRQFSNSRSEMNVSTLELGDSALYLCASSSFGGRDYGYTFGSGTRLTVV.

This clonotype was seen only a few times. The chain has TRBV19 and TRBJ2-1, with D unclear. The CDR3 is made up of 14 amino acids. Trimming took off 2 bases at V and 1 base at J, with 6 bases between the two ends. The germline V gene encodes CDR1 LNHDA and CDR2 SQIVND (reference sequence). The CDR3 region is CASSIKWSYNEQFF. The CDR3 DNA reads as TGTGCCAGTAGTATAAAATGGTCCTACAATGAGCAGTTCTTC.